The 25 T cell receptor beta chains in this list originate from one sample, sequenced in a study of cytomegalovirus exposure and HLA in healthy donors. PCR employed 60 Vbeta and 13 Jbeta primers. Data came from immunoSEQ multiplex PCR; TCRdb stores just in-frame clones and leaves some out. This repertoire shows around 95,000 clones, 78% found once; its top ten account for approximately 4%. Sequencing used PBMCs. All receptors derive from a woman aged 40 to 50 in good health and CMV-seropositive.

V usage is TRBV28 and J usage is TRBJ2-1; 8 nucleotides match TRBD2. The CDR3 is made up of 15 amino acids. Germline CDR1 MDHEN, CDR2 SYDVKM. The trim removed 2 bases at V and 7 bases at J, leaving 7 bases unmatched. CDR3 loop: CASSLTGGSWNEQFF. The CDR3, as DNA: TGTGCCAGCAGTTTAACGGGAGGGTCGTGGAATGAGCAGTTCTTC.

The chain couples TRBV5-4 to TRBJ2-1, with D tentatively TRBD1 (6 bases). The CDR3 has 16 amino acids. V was trimmed by 2 bases and J by 0 bases, leaving 12 bases between them. CDR1 SGHNT and CDR2 YYREEE come from the germline V gene (reference sequence). For the CDR3, the DNA is TGTGCCAGCAGCTTAGGGGACAAGAGCTCCTACAATGAGCAGTTCTTC. This codes for CASSLGDKSSYNEQFF. The full variable domain, its missing parts supplied by reference TRBV5-4 and TRBJ2-1, is ETGVTQSPTHLIKTRGQQVTLRCSSQSGHNTVSWYQQALGQGPQFIFQYYREEENGRGNFPPRFSGLQFPNYSSELNVNALELDDSALYLCASSLGDKSSYNEQFFGPGTRLTVL.

The chain links TRBV7-9 to TRBJ2-7; D not certain. This CDR3 is built from 13 residues. With 4 bases removed from V and 2 bases from J, the gap between germline ends came to 9 bases. Germline-derived CDR1 and CDR2 are SEHNR and FQNEAQ (reference sequence). The DNA for the CDR3 is TGTGCCAGCAGCTCGAGAGGTCCCTACGAGCAGTACTTC. Translation: CASSSRGPYEQYF.

V is TRBV10-2 and J is TRBJ1-2, with TRBD1 identical over 8 bases. The CDR3 has 14 residues. The junction had 5 bases not matched to a gene; V was cut back by 1 base and J by 7 bases. Germline V gives CDR1 WSHSY, CDR2 SAAADI. This CDR3 reads CASSELQGEGGYTF. CDR3 sequence (DNA): TGCGCCAGCAGTGAGTTACAGGGGGAAGGTGGCTACACCTTC.

This rearrangement joins TRBV25-1 to TRBJ2-5; 12 bases align to TRBD2. The CDR3 totals 14 residues. The V segment lost 2 bases and the J segment 13 bases; nucleotides outside the gene matches: 8. Germline V lookup: CDR1 MGHDK, CDR2 SYGVNS. The CDR3, as DNA: TGTGCCAGCAGTGAACCCGGACTAGCGGGACCCCCGTACTTC. Translating it yields CASSEPGLAGPPYF.

A single count supports this clone. The rearrangement joins TRBV2 to TRBJ1-1, with 9 bases identical to TRBD1. The CDR3 runs to 12 residues. With 6 bases clipped from V and 4 bases from J, the junction kept 0 bases outside the gene matches. The germline gives CDR1 SNHLY, CDR2 FYNNEI. The CDR3 nucleotides read TGTGCCAGCAGGACAGGGGGCACTGAAGCTTTCTTT. Translated: CASRTGGTEAFF.

This sequence joins TRBV2 and TRBJ2-7; possibly TRBD2 for D (6 bases). Trimming shortened V by 7 bases and J by 0 bases, and 13 bases separated the two germline ends. Looked up from germline, CDR1 is SNHLY and CDR2 is FYNNEI. The CDR3 has 14 residues. The CDR3 loop reads CASTKRALSYEQYF. The CDR3 DNA follows: TGTGCCAGCACCAAGCGGGCCCTCTCCTACGAGCAGTACTTC.

This clone was counted a few times. The V gene is TRBV4-1, the J gene TRBJ2-5, with 10 bases identical to TRBD2. The CDR3 covers 19 residues. V was clipped by 3 bases and J by 2 bases; unmatched bases: 15. CDR1 is MGHRA, CDR2 YSYEKL, per germline. For the CDR3, the DNA is TGCGCCAGCAGCCAGCCTTGGGGAGCGACAGCGGGAGGGCAAGAGACCCAGTACTTC. This gives the protein CASSQPWGATAGGQETQYF.

CDR3 region: CASSEGDGGTQYF. The DNA of the CDR3 is TGTGCCAGCAGTGAAGGGGATGGAGGGACCCAGTACTTC. This sequence joins TRBV2 and TRBJ2-5, with D possibly TRBD2 on 5 matching bases. Looked up from germline, CDR1 is SNHLY and CDR2 is FYNNEI. V dropped 1 base and J dropped 7 bases, with 10 bases sitting between them. This CDR3 comprises 13 residues.

The rearrangement joins TRBV4-2 to TRBJ1-1, with 12 bases lining up with TRBD1. This CDR3 has 17 residues. With 0 bases clipped from V and 4 bases from J, the junction kept 6 bases outside the gene matches. CDR1 and CDR2 (germline): LGHNA, YNFKEQ. The CDR3 sequence is CASSQDLPGQGATEAFF. In nucleotides, the CDR3 is TGTGCCAGCAGCCAAGATTTGCCGGGACAGGGGGCCACTGAAGCTTTCTTT.

This clone was counted a single time. V is TRBV15 and J is TRBJ2-1; TRBD2 agrees at 10 bases. This CDR3 has 16 residues. Germline CDR1 reads LNHNV; CDR2 reads YYDKDF (reference sequence). After removal of 6 bases from V and 2 bases from J, the junction contained 7 bases not matched to a gene. CDR3 amino acids: CATSFRLAGAYNEQFF. CDR3 in DNA: TGTGCCACCAGTTTTCGCCTAGCGGGAGCCTACAATGAGCAGTTCTTC.

V and J are TRBV5-1 and TRBJ2-1, with D maybe TRBD2 (5 bases). Germline V gives CDR1 SGHRS, CDR2 YFSETQ. The CDR3 spans 13 residues. Trimming removed 4 bases at V and 4 bases at J, with 9 bases between. This CDR3 is CASSPTSYNEQFF. The CDR3 bases are TGCGCCAGCAGCCCCACTAGTTACAATGAGCAGTTCTTC.

This clone was seen only once. This CDR3 reads CASSVTPETEAFF. The CDR3 DNA is TGTGCCAGCAGCGTAACCCCGGAGACTGAAGCTTTCTTT. The V gene is TRBV9, the J gene TRBJ1-1; D unclear. The germline gives CDR1 SGDLS, CDR2 YYNGEE. This CDR3 has 13 residues. With 1 base removed from V and 5 bases from J, the gap between germline ends came to 9 bases.

The chain uses TRBV30 and TRBJ1-4; D not certain. Between the trimmed V and J ends, which lost 3 bases and 7 bases, there was a span of 18 bases. The CDR3 loop spans 15 amino acids. Germline V gene sequence: CDR1 GTSNPN, CDR2 SVGIG (reference sequence). The CDR3: CAWSLSGRLGEKLFF. DNA for the CDR3: TGTGCCTGGAGCCTGTCGGGGAGATTGGGTGAAAAACTGTTTTTT.

V and J are TRBV25-1 and TRBJ2-7; 7 nucleotides line up with TRBD2. Germline CDR1 reads MGHDK; CDR2 reads SYGVNS. The CDR3 contains 14 residues. Germline trimming cut 10 bases from V and 4 bases from J; bases unmatched to any gene: 13. As DNA, the CDR3 is TGTGCCACCTCTTTAAACGGGGGGTCATACGAGCAGTACTTC. The encoded protein is CATSLNGGSYEQYF.

This clone occurred once. The chain combines TRBV28 with TRBJ2-7; D call uncertain. Trimming took 2 bases from V and 5 from J, leaving 13 bases between them. The CDR3 spans 14 residues. Germline V gene lookup returns CDR1 MDHEN and CDR2 SYDVKM. The CDR3 DNA follows: TGTGCCAGCAGTTTACAAAACGGTCCGAACGAGCAGTACTTC. This gives the protein CASSLQNGPNEQYF.

The rearrangement joins TRBV19 to TRBJ2-3; TRBD2 aligns across 14 bases. The CDR3 contains 16 residues. The V gene end was trimmed by 5 bases and the J gene end by 6 bases; junction bases not matched to a gene: 7. Germline CDR1 is LNHDA and CDR2 is SQIVND (reference sequence). The CDR3 loop reads CASSPGLAGARDTQYF. DNA for the CDR3: TGTGCCAGTAGTCCGGGACTAGCGGGGGCCAGGGATACGCAGTATTTT.

The chain employs TRBV28 and TRBJ2-7, with TRBD2 as a possible D gene (7 bases). The CDR3 runs 15 residues. The V gene lost 3 bases and the J gene lost 0 bases, with 12 bases spanning the gap. Germline CDR1 reads MDHEN; CDR2 reads SYDVKM. The CDR3 protein is CASSLGGAISYEQYF. Written as DNA, the CDR3 is TGTGCCAGCAGTTTGGGGGGGGCGATCTCCTACGAGCAGTACTTC.

The chain combines TRBV6-1 with TRBJ2-2, with D uncertain. This CDR3 comprises 13 residues. CDR1 and CDR2 (germline): MNHNS, SASEGT. With 2 bases removed from V and 4 bases from J, the gap between germline ends came to 5 bases. The CDR3 sequence: CASSERFTGELFF. The CDR3 DNA is TGTGCCAGCAGTGAACGTTTCACCGGGGAGCTGTTTTTT.

The V call is TRBV7-6, the J call TRBJ1-3; 7 bases line up with TRBD1. CDR1 and CDR2 from the germline V gene are SGHVS and FNYEAQ. Unmatched junction bases numbered 7, after V lost 5 bases and J lost 0 bases. This CDR3 has 16 residues. CDR3 region: CASSRTGASSGNTIYF. DNA of the CDR3: TGTGCCAGCAGCCGTACAGGGGCCTCCTCTGGAAACACCATATATTTT.

This sequence joins TRBV5-1 and TRBJ2-5; no firm D call. CDR1 SGHRS and CDR2 YFSETQ come from the germline V gene. This CDR3 is 14 amino acids long. V was clipped by 0 bases and J by 2 bases, with 8 bases between them. CDR3 nucleotides: TGCGCCAGCAGCTTGGAATTTTATCAAGAGACCCAGTACTTC. Its translation: CASSLEFYQETQYF. Looking up the rest from reference TRBV5-1 and TRBJ2-5 gives the full variable domain: KAGVTQTPRYLIKTRGQQVTLSCSPISGHRSVSWYQQTPGQGLQFLFEYFSETQRNKGNFPGRFSGRQFSNSRSEMNVSTLELGDSALYLCASSLEFYQETQYFGPGTRLLVL.

CDR3 sequence reads: CASSLGQGLIGNTEAFF. The CDR3 bases are TGTGCCAGCAGTTTAGGTCAGGGGTTGATAGGGAACACTGAAGCTTTCTTT. The rearrangement links TRBV28 to TRBJ1-1; D might be TRBD1 (6 bases). CDR3 size: 17 residues. The V gene's germline CDR1 is MDHEN and CDR2 SYDVKM. The V end was cut by 2 bases, the J end by 1 base, with 17 bases between.

V is TRBV4-1 and J is TRBJ2-7; 9 bases agree with TRBD2. The J segment lost 4 bases and the V segment lost 5 bases, leaving 12 bases of the junction unmatched. CDR1 is MGHRA and CDR2 is YSYEKL in the germline V gene. The CDR3 is 16 amino acids. The CDR3 protein is CASSGNTGTSMYEQYF. The CDR3 DNA sequence: TGCGCCAGCAGCGGCAACACCGGGACTAGCATGTACGAGCAGTACTTC.

The chain couples TRBV9 to TRBJ2-7, with D perhaps TRBD1 (5 bases). Per the germline V gene, CDR1 is SGDLS and CDR2 is YYNGEE. The CDR3 spans 14 residues. The V end lost 0 bases, the J end lost 0 bases, and 7 bases lay between the germline ends. CDR3 residues: CASSVEGASYEQYF. The CDR3 region has the DNA TGTGCCAGCAGCGTAGAAGGGGCCTCCTACGAGCAGTACTTC.

This clone occurred a few times. The chain recombines TRBV6-1 with TRBJ2-1; 7 bases are a match to TRBD2. Germline V gene data show CDR1 as MNHNS and CDR2 as SASEGT. The CDR3 consists of 16 residues. V gave up 4 bases and J gave up 0 bases; unmatched junction bases: 6. The CDR3 DNA sequence: TGTGCCAGCAGTGGGAAGGGAGGGAGCTCCTACAATGAGCAGTTCTTC. The encoded protein is CASSGKGGSSYNEQFF.